These 21 T cell receptor beta chains came from one sample sequenced in a study of T cells in Graves' hyperthyroidism and ophthalmopathy. Using RNA transcripts as the source, TCR beta CDR3 regions were amplified. A first-round RT-PCR of the TCR CDR3 used the HTBI primer set. In TCRdb, the multiplex PCR reads were re-called with MiXCR into one record per CDR3 protein. The sample contains over 250,000 distinct CDR3 sequences, approximately 21% of which appear only once. The sample was blood. The source is a man younger than 40 with Graves' ophthalmopathy.

This clonotype was seen a few times. The genes are TRBV20-1 and TRBJ2-1; 11 bases are shared with TRBD2. CDR1 and CDR2 (germline): DFQATT, SNEGSKA (reference sequence). V dropped 0 bases and J dropped 6; count of bases not matched to a gene: 7. The CDR3 is made up of 16 amino acids. The CDR3: CSARDVAGGPGNEQFF. Here the CDR3 DNA reads TGCAGTGCTAGAGATGTAGCGGGAGGGCCTGGCAATGAGCAGTTCTTC.

This clonotype has ten or more counts. The chain carries TRBV2 and TRBJ1-2, with D perhaps matching TRBD1 (5 bases). V shed 10 bases and J shed 3 bases, with 15 bases lying between them. Germline V gene lookup returns CDR1 SNHLY and CDR2 FYNNEI. This CDR3 comprises 13 residues. DNA of the CDR3: TGTGCCACCCCCAGGTTGGGGGACTATGGCTACACCTTC. Protein product: CATPRLGDYGYTF.

The chain joins TRBV27 to TRBJ1-5, with D unresolved. The CDR3 runs to 15 residues. V lost 2 bases, J lost 4 bases, and 12 bases lay in between. Germline lookup yields CDR1 MNHEY and CDR2 SMNVEV (reference sequence). The CDR3 region is CASSLLPRPNQPQHF. The DNA for the CDR3 is TGTGCCAGCAGTTTACTGCCGCGGCCTAATCAGCCCCAGCATTTT.

The chain links TRBV29-1 to TRBJ2-2; D possibly corresponds to TRBD2 (6 bases). From germline, CDR1 is SQVTM and CDR2 ANQGSEA. The CDR3 sequence is 14 residues long. The V end was cut by 4 bases, the J end by 1 base, with 10 bases between. The CDR3 is CSVGGSGNTGELFF. CDR3 sequence (DNA): TGCAGCGTTGGGGGTAGCGGGAACACCGGGGAGCTGTTTTTT.

The CDR3 sequence: CASSPPGSPLHF. The CDR3 DNA reads as TGTGCCAGCAGTCCCCCCGGTTCACCCCTCCACTTT. This chain connects TRBV6-1 to TRBJ1-6; D is uncertain. Germline V gene sequence: CDR1 MNHNS, CDR2 SASEGT. Trimming took 5 bases from V and 9 from J, leaving 8 bases between them. The CDR3 totals 12 residues.

V usage is TRBV20-1 and J usage is TRBJ2-7; 9 positions agree with TRBD2. The germline V gene has CDR1 DFQATT and CDR2 SNEGSKA (reference sequence). The CDR3 runs 15 residues. V was clipped by 6 bases and J by 4 bases; unmatched bases: 13. CDR3 nucleotides: TGCAGTGCCCTAAGGGCGGGAGGGCCGGATTACGAGCAGTACTTC. This codes for CSALRAGGPDYEQYF.

The V and J genes are TRBV12-5 and TRBJ2-1; possibly TRBD2 for D (6 bases). Trimming stripped 3 bases from V and 8 bases from J, with 11 bases between. From germline, CDR1 is LGHNT and CDR2 FRNRAP. The CDR3 length is 13 residues. The CDR3 region is CASGFSGEDEQFF. DNA for the CDR3: TGTGCTAGTGGTTTTTCGGGGGAGGATGAGCAGTTCTTC.

This clonotype was counted between two and nine times. CDR3 amino acids: CAWNPGGNQETQYF. DNA for the CDR3: TGTGCCTGGAATCCAGGGGGTAATCAAGAGACCCAGTACTTC. V is TRBV30 and J is TRBJ2-5, with TRBD1 matching over 7 bases. The J segment lost 2 bases and the V segment lost 4 bases, leaving 7 bases of the junction unmatched. There are 14 residues in the CDR3. Per the germline V gene, CDR1 is GTSNPN and CDR2 is SVGIG (reference sequence).

This chain uses TRBV28 with TRBJ2-7; TRBD2 aligns across 9 bases. The V and J ends lost 6 bases and 0 bases, in that order; junction bases with no gene match: 3. This CDR3 contains 14 residues. Germline V gene data show CDR1 as MDHEN and CDR2 as SYDVKM. Here the CDR3 DNA reads TGTGCCAGCAGAGAAGCGGGAGGCTCCTACGAGCAGTACTTC. It codes for CASREAGGSYEQYF.

This clonotype was seen only a few times. The chain has TRBV7-9 and TRBJ2-7; 9 nucleotides match TRBD2. The length of the CDR3 is 15 residues. Germline CDR1 is SEHNR and CDR2 is FQNEAQ (reference sequence). Trimming cost V 6 bases and J 5 bases; bases outside gene matches: 11. CDR3 region: CASRRGTREGDEQYF. CDR3 sequence (DNA): TGTGCCAGCAGGCGGGGGACGCGGGAGGGGGACGAGCAGTACTTC.

The V and J genes are TRBV12-3 or TRBV12-4 and TRBJ1-6, with 11 bases matching TRBD1. Trimming cost V 5 bases and J 6 bases; bases outside gene matches: 6. The CDR3 has 16 amino acids. The CDR3 protein is CASSAEGTGGNSPLHF. In DNA form, the CDR3 reads TGTGCCAGCAGTGCTGAAGGGACAGGGGGTAATTCACCCCTCCACTTT.

The V gene is TRBV2, the J gene TRBJ1-2, with D unresolved. V was shortened by 6 bases and J by 5 bases, with 10 bases between the two germline ends. CDR1 is SNHLY and CDR2 is FYNNEI in the germline V gene. The CDR3 length is 12 residues. The CDR3 loop reads CASSRGLYGYTF. The CDR3 region has the DNA TGTGCCAGCAGCAGAGGCTTATATGGCTACACCTTC.

This clonotype was counted many times. The rearrangement uses TRBV27 and TRBJ1-1, with 7 positions matching TRBD1. Germline-derived CDR1 and CDR2 are MNHEY and SMNVEV (reference sequence). J gave up 4 bases and V 4 bases, and 9 bases lay outside the gene matches. This CDR3 region has 15 residues. CDR3 sequence (DNA): TGTGCCAGCAGTTACAGGGGAGGCCGCCGCACTGAAGCTTTCTTT. Translated: CASSYRGGRRTEAFF.

This clonotype was found many times. The V call is TRBV7-3, the J call TRBJ2-3; a weak D match, TRBD2 (5 bases). The CDR3 is made up of 15 amino acids. Germline-derived CDR1 and CDR2 are SGHTA and FQGTGA. Trimming took off 1 base at V and 2 bases at J, with 10 bases between the two ends. CDR3 sequence reads: CASSLRGVSTDTQYF. Written as DNA, the CDR3 is TGTGCCAGCAGCTTAAGGGGAGTCTCCACAGATACGCAGTATTTT.

The chain uses TRBV15 and TRBJ2-5, with D possibly TRBD2 on 6 matching bases. There are 17 residues in the CDR3. V was pared by 2 bases and J by 1 base, with 17 bases between. From germline, CDR1 is LNHNV and CDR2 YYDKDF (reference sequence). CDR3 loop: CATSRLSGEGLQETQYF. The CDR3 nucleotides read TGTGCCACCAGCAGACTCTCGGGAGAGGGTCTCCAAGAGACCCAGTACTTC.

In its sample, this clonotype was seen many times. V is TRBV11-2 and J is TRBJ2-1; 11 bases line up with TRBD1. There are 15 residues in the CDR3. With 6 bases clipped from V and 6 bases from J, the junction kept 7 bases outside the gene matches. The germline V gene encodes CDR1 SGHAT and CDR2 FQNNGV. CDR3 nucleotide sequence: TGTGCCAGCAGACCTACCGGGACAGGGGGCAATGAGCAGTTCTTC. Translating it yields CASRPTGTGGNEQFF.

The CDR3 here is CSARDSAGRSLLEQYF. CDR3 DNA: TGCAGTGCTAGAGATTCGGCCGGGAGGTCCCTTCTCGAGCAGTACTTC. The V and J genes are TRBV20-1 and TRBJ2-7, with 7 nucleotides matching TRBD2. Trimming cost V 0 bases and J 6 bases; bases outside gene matches: 14. This CDR3 region has 16 residues. CDR1 is DFQATT and CDR2 is SNEGSKA in the germline V gene (reference sequence).

In this sample, this clonotype turned up many times. The rearrangement links TRBV5-1 to TRBJ2-1, with TRBD2 as a possible D gene (5 bases). Looked up from germline, CDR1 is SGHRS and CDR2 is YFSETQ. The V gene lost 3 bases and the J gene lost 8 bases, with 9 bases spanning the gap. The CDR3 covers 12 residues. CDR3 residues: CASSSGGYEQFF. DNA of the CDR3: TGCGCCAGCAGCTCCGGAGGCTATGAGCAGTTCTTC.

This clonotype was detected a few times. The rearrangement links TRBV24-1 to TRBJ2-1, with D perhaps assigned TRBD1 or TRBD2 (5 bases each). Looked up from germline, CDR1 is KGHDR and CDR2 is SFDVKD. The CDR3 has 14 residues. Trimming cost V 5 bases and J 6 bases, with 13 bases left between them. The CDR3 here is CATSGGVLRNEQFF. The CDR3 DNA follows: TGTGCCACCAGTGGAGGGGTGTTACGCAATGAGCAGTTCTTC.

This clonotype was found a few times. The chain couples TRBV9 to TRBJ1-1; D gene ambiguous. Trimming pared 0 bases from V and 6 bases from J, leaving 9 bases between. Germline CDR1 is SGDLS and CDR2 is YYNGEE. CDR3 size: 13 residues. The CDR3 protein is CASSVGGGSEAFF. The DNA of the CDR3 is TGTGCCAGCAGCGTAGGGGGTGGGTCTGAAGCTTTCTTT.

The rearrangement joins TRBV7-9 to TRBJ2-3; D possibly corresponds to TRBD2 (5 bases). CDR3 size: 15 residues. V was shortened by 1 base and J by 2 bases, with 10 bases between the two germline ends. Germline CDR1 is SEHNR and CDR2 is FQNEAQ (reference sequence). The CDR3 reads CASSLVVSVTDTQYF. In nucleotides, the CDR3 is TGTGCCAGCAGCTTAGTCGTTAGCGTCACAGATACGCAGTATTTT.